Here is one TCR beta chain with its context. This record comes from a study of cytomegalovirus exposure and HLA in healthy donors. PCR employed 60 Vbeta and 13 Jbeta primers. Generated by immunoSEQ multiplex PCR, the TCRdb table keeps only in-frame clones and is missing some. The data contain approximately 100,000 clones, over 60% of them singletons. Germline V CDR1 and CDR2: ENHRY, SYGVKD. The length of the CDR3 is 13 residues. V lost 6 bases and J lost 1, with 10 bases in between. The source is a woman aged 45-60 years in good health and CMV-seropositive. Source material: PBMCs. The chain recombines TRBV10-3 with TRBJ2-7; D gene unclear. The CDR3 spells CAIRNSGSYEQYF. As DNA, the CDR3 is TGTGCCATCAGAAACAGTGGATCCTACGAGCAGTACTTC.